A single sample is the source of the 16 T cell receptor beta chains below, sequenced in a study of T cell repertoires in cytomegalovirus infection. TCRdb reprocessed the reads with MiXCR, giving one entry per CDR3 protein. The table has under 300,000 distinct CDR3 sequences, approximately 13% seen once. The source material was PBMCs. All receptors derive from a human donor in good health (CMV status not recorded). Some clones in this sample may be carry-over from other donors' samples.

This clonotype was recorded a few times. Written as DNA, the CDR3 is TGTGCCAGCAGCTTACAGGGGATGGTTGGGACCGGGGAGCTGTTTTTT. Protein product: CASSLQGMVGTGELFF. V and J are TRBV28 and TRBJ2-2; 7 bases agree with TRBD1. With V trimmed by 6 bases and J by 5 bases, 12 bases remained unmatched. The CDR3 is 16 residues long. The germline V gene has CDR1 MDHEN and CDR2 SYDVKM. Full variable domain (rest looked up from reference TRBV28 and TRBJ2-2): DVKVTQSSRYLVKRTGEKVFLECVQDMDHENMFWYRQDPGLGLRLIYFSYDVKMKEKGDIPEGYSVSREKKERFSLILESASTNQTSMYLCASSLQGMVGTGELFFGEGSRLTVL.

There are a few counts of this clonotype. The gene calls are TRBV5-1 and TRBJ2-1; a weak D match, TRBD2 (6 bases). The V end lost 3 bases, the J end lost 7 bases, and 17 bases lay between the germline ends. The CDR3 runs to 15 residues. The germline V gene has CDR1 SGHRS and CDR2 YFSETQ. CDR3 loop: CASSSGASRYNEQFF. CDR3 DNA sequence: TGCGCCAGCAGCTCGGGAGCTAGCCGGTATAATGAGCAGTTCTTC.

This clonotype has at least ten counts. This chain uses TRBV7-2 with TRBJ1-2; the match to TRBD1 covers 7 bases. V shed 3 bases, J shed 1 base, and the junction held 11 bases outside the gene matches. Germline CDR1 is SGHTA and CDR2 is FQGNSA. The CDR3 covers 17 residues. The CDR3 reads CASSFLPGGELNYGYTF. The CDR3 bases are TGTGCCAGCAGCTTCCTCCCAGGGGGGGAGCTTAACTATGGCTACACCTTC.

This rearrangement joins TRBV14 to TRBJ1-4; TRBD1 might be the D (5 bases). V lost 0 bases, J lost 16 bases, and 12 bases lay in between. CDR1 and CDR2 from the germline V gene are SGHDN and FVKESK. The length of the CDR3 is 12 residues. CDR3 region: CASSQEFGRAFF. The CDR3 bases are TGTGCCAGCAGCCAAGAGTTCGGCAGGGCGTTTTTT.

This clonotype occurred a few times. The V call is TRBV29-1, the J call TRBJ2-5; 7 bases agree with TRBD2. Trimming at V came to 4 bases and at J to 4 bases, leaving 6 bases not matched to a gene. Per germline, CDR1 SQVTM and CDR2 ANQGSEA. The CDR3 is 13 residues long. The CDR3 sequence: CSVGGGGGETQYF. CDR3 nucleotides: TGCAGCGTTGGGGGGGGGGGGGGAGAGACCCAGTACTTC.

This clonotype was counted between two and nine times. The V call is TRBV5-1, the J call TRBJ1-1, with D tentatively TRBD1 (5 bases). Germline V gene lookup returns CDR1 SGHRS and CDR2 YFSETQ. CDR3 length: 14 residues. Trimming took 4 bases from V and 6 from J, leaving 16 bases between them. CDR3 sequence (DNA): TGCGCCAGCAGCGACCCGGTGGGCAGGGCTGAAGCTTTCTTT. It yields the protein CASSDPVGRAEAFF.

The gene calls are TRBV7-8 and TRBJ1-1; D remains ambiguous. V was trimmed by 3 bases and J by 0 bases, leaving 8 bases between them. There are 14 residues in the CDR3. CDR1 and CDR2 (germline): SGHVS, FQNEAQ. The CDR3 DNA reads TGTGCCAGCAGCTTCCGCACGGTGAACACTGAAGCTTTCTTT. It codes for CASSFRTVNTEAFF.

Many counts were recorded for this clonotype. This chain uses TRBV7-9 with TRBJ2-1; 7 bases agree with TRBD2. The CDR3 loop spans 17 amino acids. V shed 1 base, J shed 5 bases, and the junction held 11 bases outside the gene matches. Germline CDR1 SEHNR, CDR2 FQNEAQ (reference sequence). CDR3 protein: CASSLDPRGLLDNEQFF. The CDR3 DNA sequence: TGTGCCAGCAGCTTAGACCCCCGGGGACTACTCGACAATGAGCAGTTCTTC. Looking up the rest from reference TRBV7-9 and TRBJ2-1 gives the full variable domain: DTGVSQNPRHKITKRGQNVTFRCDPISEHNRLYWYRQTLGQGPEFLTYFQNEAQLEKSRLLSDRFSAERPKGSFSTLEIQRTEQGDSAMYLCASSLDPRGLLDNEQFFGPGTRLTVL.

This rearrangement joins TRBV28 to TRBJ2-7; weak D call: TRBD1 (7 bases). The CDR3 has 16 amino acids. V dropped 5 bases and J dropped 1 base, with 18 bases sitting between them. Germline CDR1 reads MDHEN; CDR2 reads SYDVKM. The CDR3 region has the DNA TGTGCCAGCAGTAACGACCAGGGGGGCATTTCCTACGAGCAGTACTTC. Its translation is CASSNDQGGISYEQYF.

This clonotype was found many times. The CDR3 DNA reads as TGTGCCAGCAGCCCCGGCGGGGGGAATGTGGGTGAAGCTTTCTTT. It specifies CASSPGGGNVGEAFF. The V gene is TRBV7-2, the J gene TRBJ1-1; possible D gene TRBD1, 5 bases. CDR1 and CDR2 from the germline V gene are SGHTA and FQGNSA. Trimming removed 5 bases at V and 7 bases at J, with 20 bases between. The CDR3 extends over 15 amino acids.

This clonotype was counted ten times or more. The DNA for the CDR3 is TGTGCCAGCACGGGGGGCGCGTATTTTGGAGCTTTCTTT. This gives the protein CASTGGAYFGAFF. This chain connects TRBV6-5 to TRBJ1-1, with D perhaps matching TRBD1 (6 bases). The germline V gene has CDR1 MNHEY and CDR2 SVGAGI. The V end was cut by 7 bases, the J end by 10 bases, with 19 bases between. The length of the CDR3 is 13 residues.

This clonotype was observed many times. The chain uses TRBV6-2 or TRBV6-3 and TRBJ1-6; D perhaps matches TRBD1 (5 bases). Per the germline V gene, CDR1 is MNHEY and CDR2 is SVGEGT. The V end lost 8 bases, the J end lost 7 bases, and 15 bases lay between the germline ends. The CDR3 loop spans 14 amino acids. The CDR3 nucleotides read TGTGCCAGCGCGGAAGGGGCCATAAATTCACCCCTCCACTTT. Amino acids: CASAEGAINSPLHF.

This clonotype was seen at least ten times. The chain carries TRBV10-3 and TRBJ2-3; 12 bases align to TRBD2. Unmatched junction bases numbered 6, after V lost 10 bases and J lost 4 bases. CDR1 is ENHRY, CDR2 SYGVKD, per germline. This CDR3 comprises 14 residues. The DNA for the CDR3 is TGTGCCACCGAGACTAGCGGGGGCGCAGATACGCAGTATTTT. This sequence encodes CATETSGGADTQYF.

The chain links TRBV2 to TRBJ1-4; D ambiguous. Between the trimmed V and J ends, which lost 9 bases and 0 bases, there was a span of 8 bases. The CDR3 length is 13 residues. CDR1 is SNHLY, CDR2 FYNNEI, per germline. This chain's CDR3 is CARRRATNEKLFF. Here the CDR3 DNA reads TGTGCCAGGCGGCGTGCAACTAATGAAAAACTGTTTTTT. The variable domain in full, completed from reference TRBV2 and TRBJ1-4, reads EPEVTQTPSHQVTQMGQEVILRCVPISNHLYFYWYRQILGQKVEFLVSFYNNEISEKSEIFDDQFSVERPDGSNFTLKIRSTKLEDSAMYFCARRRATNEKLFFGSGTQLSVL.

This clonotype was picked up a small number of times. The chain employs TRBV27 and TRBJ2-7; unclear D gene. The ends were cut back, 5 bases at V and 4 bases at J, with 12 bases in the middle. The CDR3 has 13 residues. Looked up from germline, CDR1 is MNHEY and CDR2 is SMNVEV (reference sequence). This CDR3 is CASSPDTVYEQYF. In nucleotides, the CDR3 is TGTGCCAGCAGTCCTGATACAGTGTACGAGCAGTACTTC.

This sequence joins TRBV24-1 and TRBJ2-1, with D perhaps matching TRBD2 (7 bases). V was cut by 5 bases and J by 6 bases, with 16 bases left in between. Per germline, CDR1 KGHDR and CDR2 SFDVKD. The CDR3 runs to 15 residues. The DNA for the CDR3 is TGTGCCACCAGTGGGGACGGGGGGCCCCTCAATGAGCAGTTCTTC. Translating gives CATSGDGGPLNEQFF.